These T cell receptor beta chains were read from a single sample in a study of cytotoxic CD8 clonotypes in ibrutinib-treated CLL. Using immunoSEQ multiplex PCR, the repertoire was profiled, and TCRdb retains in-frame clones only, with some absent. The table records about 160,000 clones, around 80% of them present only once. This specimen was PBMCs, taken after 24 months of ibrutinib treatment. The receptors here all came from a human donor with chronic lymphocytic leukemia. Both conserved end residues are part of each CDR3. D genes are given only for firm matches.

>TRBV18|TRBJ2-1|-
CASSPLLTGGPGNEQFF
TGTGCCAGCTCACCGTTATTAACCGGAGGGCCAGGCAATGAGCAGTTCTTC
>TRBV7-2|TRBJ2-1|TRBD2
CASSLAHLIRLAGEGEQFF
TGTGCCAGCAGCTTAGCCCACCTTATCAGACTAGCGGGAGAGGGTGAGCAGTTCTTC
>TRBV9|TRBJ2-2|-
CASSTRAQNTGELFF
TGTGCCAGCAGCACCCGGGCTCAGAACACCGGGGAGCTGTTTTTT
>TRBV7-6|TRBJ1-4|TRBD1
CASSPPGQGYEKLFF
TGTGCCAGCAGCCCCCCCGGACAGGGATATGAAAAACTGTTTTTT
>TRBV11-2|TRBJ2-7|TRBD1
CASSRRAGGNREQYF
TGTGCCAGCAGCCGCAGGGCAGGGGGCAATCGGGAGCAGTACTTC
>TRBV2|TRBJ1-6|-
CASSAGYNSPLHF
TGTGCCAGCAGTGCTGGGTATAATTCACCCCTCCACTTT
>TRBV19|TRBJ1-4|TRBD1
CASSPRTGGLEKLFF
TGTGCCAGTAGTCCAAGGACAGGGGGCCTTGAAAAACTGTTTTTT
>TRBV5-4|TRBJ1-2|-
CASSLALSGYGYTF
TGTGCCAGCAGCTTGGCCTTGTCAGGCTATGGCTACACCTTC
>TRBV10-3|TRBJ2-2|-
CAIRRGDPDTGELFF
TGTGCCATCAGAAGAGGTGACCCGGACACCGGGGAGCTGTTTTTT
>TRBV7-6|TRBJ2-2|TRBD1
CASSSPPRRQGTGELFF
TGTGCCAGCAGCTCCCCCCCTCGGCGACAGGGGACCGGGGAGCTGTTTTTT
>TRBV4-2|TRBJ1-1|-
CASSQDAGAGTEAFF
TGTGCCAGCAGCCAAGATGCGGGGGCTGGGACTGAAGCTTTCTTT
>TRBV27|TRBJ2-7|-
CASSFGGVEYF
TGTGCCAGCAGTTTTGGCGGGGTGGAGTACTTC
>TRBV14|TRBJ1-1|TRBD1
CASSQEHRGHTEAFF
TGTGCCAGCAGCCAAGAACACAGGGGGCACACTGAAGCTTTCTTT
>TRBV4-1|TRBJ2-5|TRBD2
CASSQGLAGGEETQYF
TGCGCCAGCAGCCAAGGACTAGCGGGAGGGGAAGAGACCCAGTACTTC